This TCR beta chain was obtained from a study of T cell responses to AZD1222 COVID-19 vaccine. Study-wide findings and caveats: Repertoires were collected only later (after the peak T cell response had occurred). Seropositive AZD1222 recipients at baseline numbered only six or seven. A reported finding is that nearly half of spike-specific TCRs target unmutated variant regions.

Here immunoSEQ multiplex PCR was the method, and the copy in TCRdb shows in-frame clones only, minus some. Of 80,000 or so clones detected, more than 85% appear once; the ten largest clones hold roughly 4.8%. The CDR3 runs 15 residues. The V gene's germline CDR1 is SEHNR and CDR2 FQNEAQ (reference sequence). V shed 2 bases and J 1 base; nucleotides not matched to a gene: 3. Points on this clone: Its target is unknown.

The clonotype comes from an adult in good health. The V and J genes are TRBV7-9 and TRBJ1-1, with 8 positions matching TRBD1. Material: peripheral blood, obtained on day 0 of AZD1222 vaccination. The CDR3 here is CASSLTGQGNTEAFF. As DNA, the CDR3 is TGTGCCAGCAGCTTAACCGGACAGGGGAACACTGAAGCTTTCTTT.